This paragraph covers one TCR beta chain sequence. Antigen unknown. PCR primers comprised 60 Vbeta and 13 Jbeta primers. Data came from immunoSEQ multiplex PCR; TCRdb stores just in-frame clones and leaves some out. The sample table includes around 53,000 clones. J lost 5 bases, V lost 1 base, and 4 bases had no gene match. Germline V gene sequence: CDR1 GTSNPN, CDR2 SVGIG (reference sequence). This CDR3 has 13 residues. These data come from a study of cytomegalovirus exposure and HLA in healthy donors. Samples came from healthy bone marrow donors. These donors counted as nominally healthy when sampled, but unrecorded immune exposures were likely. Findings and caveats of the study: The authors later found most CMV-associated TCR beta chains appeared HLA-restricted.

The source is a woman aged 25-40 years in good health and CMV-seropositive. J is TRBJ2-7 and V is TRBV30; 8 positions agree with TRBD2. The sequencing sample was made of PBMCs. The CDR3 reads CAWSGGRFNEQYF. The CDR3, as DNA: TGTGCCTGGAGTGGCGGGAGGTTCAACGAGCAGTACTTC.